Listed below are T cell receptor beta chains from one sample, sequenced in a study of blood T cell repertoires in COVID-19. Profiled with immunoSEQ multiplex PCR; TCRdb holds only in-frame clones, not every one. The table records around 50,000 clones, about 82% of them present only once. The sequenced sample was peripheral blood. All receptors come from a human donor in a cohort sampled during active COVID-19. Each CDR3 is given with its conserved first and last residue. The D gene is left open where the match is weak. Size is omitted from some rows. Given values are once, few, many or a class for expanded clones.

V gene,J gene,D gene,clone size,CDR3 DNA,CDR3 protein
TRBV12-5,TRBJ2-3,-,-,TGTGCTAGTGGTTTGTTCAGGATAAGCACAGATACGCAGTATTTT,CASGLFRISTDTQYF
TRBV6-5,TRBJ2-1,TRBD2,-,TGTGCCAGCAGTTACGGCGCGGGGGGGCCCTCGGATGAGCAGTTCTTC,CASSYGAGGPSDEQFF
TRBV6-4,TRBJ2-1,-,-,TGTGCCAGCAGTGAGGGGACTGGAACGTCCTACAATGAGCAGTTCTTC,CASSEGTGTSYNEQFF
TRBV29-1,TRBJ1-2,-,-,TGCAGCGTTGGACAGTCTAACTATGGCTACACCTTC,CSVGQSNYGYTF
TRBV6-2/TRBV6-3,TRBJ1-5,TRBD1,few,TGTGCCAGCAGTTACGGGTCCTACAGGGGGCCCAATCAGCCCCAGCATTTT,CASSYGSYRGPNQPQHF
TRBV7-2,TRBJ2-7,-,-,TGTGCCAGCAGCCCGGTTTTGGGCCCTAAAACCTACGAGCAGTACTTC,CASSPVLGPKTYEQYF
TRBV5-4,TRBJ2-1,TRBD2,-,TGTGCCAGCAGCTTGGCGGGACTAGCGGGAGTATCCTACAATGAGCAGTTCTTC,CASSLAGLAGVSYNEQFF
TRBV19,TRBJ1-1,-,-,TGTGCCAGTTTGTCCCCAACACCAGCCAGGGCTTTCTTT,CASLSPTPARAFF
TRBV2,TRBJ2-1,TRBD2,-,TGTGCCAGCAAATCGGGACTAGCGGGAGGGCCAACTCGGCACAATGAGCAGTTCTTC,CASKSGLAGGPTRHNEQFF
TRBV10-3,TRBJ2-6,-,-,TGTGCCATCACCCCTGCCGGGGGGGCCAACGTCCTGACTTTC,CAITPAGGANVLTF
TRBV6-5,TRBJ2-7,TRBD1,-,TGTGCCAGCAGATACGGGACAGGGTCCTACGAGCAGTACTTC,CASRYGTGSYEQYF
TRBV5-1,TRBJ1-6,TRBD1,once,TGCGCCAGCAGCAGGCGACAGGGCTACTCGAATTATAATTCACCCCTCCACTTT,CASSRRQGYSNYNSPLHF
TRBV2,TRBJ1-1,TRBD1,few,TGTGCCAGCAGGTTAGGACAGGGGTTCACTGAAGCTTTCTTT,CASRLGQGFTEAFF
TRBV6-6,TRBJ2-2,-,-,TGTGCCAGCACCCCCTTCGGGACACCGAACACCGGGGAGCTGTTTTTT,CASTPFGTPNTGELFF
TRBV2,TRBJ1-3,-,-,TGTGCCAGCAGTCAACAGGGCTCTGGAAACACCATATATTTT,CASSQQGSGNTIYF
TRBV5-1,TRBJ1-1,TRBD1,-,TGCGCCAGCAGCAGGACAGGGGCGGCTAACACTGAAGCTTTCTTT,CASSRTGAANTEAFF
TRBV2,TRBJ2-5,-,-,TGTGCCAGCACAGGCCAAGAGACCCAGTACTTC,CASTGQETQYF
TRBV7-9,TRBJ1-2,TRBD1,-,TGTGCCAGCAGCGGACAGGGAGGTAACTATGGCTACACCTTC,CASSGQGGNYGYTF
TRBV10-2,TRBJ1-5,-,-,TGCGCCACCCCCGTTCCCCAGCATTTT,CATPVPQHF
TRBV6-2/TRBV6-3,TRBJ2-3,-,-,TGTGCCAGCAGTCACGACTCCACAGATACGCAGTATTTT,CASSHDSTDTQYF
TRBV13,TRBJ2-1,TRBD1,-,TGTGCCAGCAAGACAGGGGCTGCCTACAATGAGCAGTTCTTC,CASKTGAAYNEQFF
TRBV11-1,TRBJ2-7,TRBD1,-,TGTGCCAGCGGACGCAGCAGGGACAGGGTTTACGAGCAGTACTTC,CASGRSRDRVYEQYF
TRBV2,TRBJ2-7,-,-,TGTGCCAGCAGTGAAGAGGGGTACTACGAGCAGTACTTC,CASSEEGYYEQYF
TRBV5-5,TRBJ2-5,TRBD2,-,TGTGCCAGCAGCAAGGGACTAGCGGGAGGGCTTGAGACCCAGTACTTC,CASSKGLAGGLETQYF
TRBV30,TRBJ2-7,-,few,TGTGCCTGGATTCCTTTCCAGTCGGGTGCGGAGAGGAAGTACTTC,CAWIPFQSGAERKYF
TRBV3-1/TRBV3-2,TRBJ2-1,TRBD1,-,TGTGCCAGCAGCCAAGTACAGGGGCTCGTTAATGAGCAGTTCTTC,CASSQVQGLVNEQFF
TRBV6-5,TRBJ2-7,TRBD2,-,TGTGCCAGCAGTTACTCCGGACTAGCGGAACCTTACGAGCAGTACTTC,CASSYSGLAEPYEQYF
TRBV4-3,TRBJ1-4,TRBD1,-,TGCGCCAGCAGCCAAGCAGGGGGCGATGAAAAACTGTTTTTT,CASSQAGGDEKLFF
TRBV5-4,TRBJ2-6,-,-,TGTGCCAGCAGCTTAACAAGCTCTGGGGCCAACGTCCTGACTTTC,CASSLTSSGANVLTF
TRBV6-5,TRBJ2-1,-,once,TGTGCCAGCAGTTACTCGGGCAGTAACAATGAGCAGTTCTTC,CASSYSGSNNEQFF
TRBV4-1,TRBJ1-4,TRBD1,-,TGCGCCAGCAGCCAGACGGGACAGGTTAATGAAAAACTGTTTTTT,CASSQTGQVNEKLFF
TRBV2,TRBJ1-2,-,-,TGTGCCAGCAGGCCGGGGGGATTGGGCTACACCTTC,CASRPGGLGYTF
TRBV12-3/TRBV12-4,TRBJ1-4,-,-,TGTGCCAGCAGTTTTCTCGGGGGGGAAAAACTGTTTTTT,CASSFLGGEKLFF
TRBV7-2,TRBJ2-1,-,-,TGTGCCAGCAGCCCCACGAGTGTCAATGAGCAGTTCTTC,CASSPTSVNEQFF
TRBV2,TRBJ1-2,-,-,TGTGCCAGCGCTACAGGGACGAACTATGGCTACACCTTC,CASATGTNYGYTF
TRBV5-1,TRBJ2-6,-,-,TGCGCCAGCAGCTTCACAGGGTTAGGGGCCAACGTCCTGACTTTC,CASSFTGLGANVLTF
TRBV9,TRBJ2-1,-,-,TGTGCCAGCAGCCTCAGGGGGGAAGGGAAAAGTGAGCAGTTCTTC,CASSLRGEGKSEQFF
TRBV7-3,TRBJ2-1,-,-,TGTGCCAGCAGCTTTGAAGTTACTTCCTACAATGAGCAGTTCTTC,CASSFEVTSYNEQFF
TRBV21-1,TRBJ2-7,-,-,TGTGCCAGCAGCAAACCCCCAAACCGGCAGGGGTGCTCCGAGCAGTACTTC,CASSKPPNRQGCSEQYF
TRBV3-1/TRBV3-2,TRBJ2-5,TRBD2,-,TGTGCCAGCAGCCCTAGCGGGGGAGAGACCCAGTACTTC,CASSPSGGETQYF
TRBV5-1,TRBJ2-5,-,-,TGCGCCAGCAGCTTGCCCCCGAGAGAGACCCAGTACTTC,CASSLPPRETQYF
TRBV7-8,TRBJ1-6,-,few,TGTGCCAGCAGCTCCCCGGGGAATAATTCACCCCTCCACTTT,CASSSPGNNSPLHF
TRBV6-5,TRBJ2-1,TRBD2,-,TGTGCCAGCAGTTACGGGACTAGCGGGGACAATGAGCAGTTCTTC,CASSYGTSGDNEQFF
TRBV4-1,TRBJ1-4,-,-,TGCGCCAGCAGCCAGGCGGTGTTGACTAATGAAAAACTGTTTTTT,CASSQAVLTNEKLFF
TRBV6-4,TRBJ2-3,-,few,TGTGCCAGCAGTGTCGAGGGTAGCACAGATACGCAGTATTTT,CASSVEGSTDTQYF